Listed below are T cell receptor beta chains from one sample, sequenced in a study of control samples from healthy donors and cancer patients. Data came from immunoSEQ multiplex PCR; TCRdb stores just in-frame clones and leaves some out. The data show about 190,000 clones, about 89% seen once. Input material: blood. The receptors derive from a man aged 25-40 years in good health. Both conserved end residues are part of each CDR3. A D gene is named only where the DNA matches it firmly. Part of the rows lack a size; the others show once, few, many or a class for expanded clones.

J gene,clone size,V gene,D gene,CDR3 DNA,CDR3 protein
TRBJ2-1,.,TRBV6-6,.,TGTGCCAGTTCAAAAGGGGGGGCTGGGAATGAGCAGTTCTTC,CASSKGGAGNEQFF
TRBJ1-5,.,TRBV12-3/TRBV12-4,TRBD1,TGTGCCAGCAGCCGGACAGGGGATCAGCCCCAGCATTTT,CASSRTGDQPQHF
TRBJ1-5,.,TRBV4-1,.,TGCGCCAGCAGCCAACGGGAAGGGGTCAATCAGCCCCAGCATTTT,CASSQREGVNQPQHF
TRBJ1-4,.,TRBV13,.,TGTGCCAGCAGCTTAAAAGACAGCCCGAATGAAAAACTGTTTTTT,CASSLKDSPNEKLFF
TRBJ1-1,.,TRBV5-1,TRBD1,TGCGCCAGCAGCTTCACAGGGGTTAGCGCTTTCTTT,CASSFTGVSAFF
TRBJ1-4,.,TRBV12-5,TRBD1,TGTGCTAGTGGTCAGGACAGGGGAAAACTGTTTTTT,CASGQDRGKLFF
TRBJ2-1,.,TRBV18,.,TGTGCCAGCTCACCGACGGAGGGGCAGTTCTTC,CASSPTEGQFF
TRBJ2-7,.,TRBV24-1,TRBD1,TGTGCCACCAGTGGGGGGGACAGGTCCTCCTACGAGCAGTACTTC,CATSGGDRSSYEQYF
TRBJ1-5,.,TRBV6-5,.,TGTGCCAGCAGTTTCGGCGATCAGCCCCAGCATTTT,CASSFGDQPQHF
TRBJ2-7,.,TRBV5-1,TRBD1,TGCGCCAGCAGCAGGGACAGTTACTACGAGCAGTACTTC,CASSRDSYYEQYF
TRBJ2-7,.,TRBV19,.,TGTGCCAGTAGCATCTTCCGGGGGTGGGGAAACTACGAGCAGTACTTC,CASSIFRGWGNYEQYF
TRBJ1-6,.,TRBV5-5,TRBD1,TGTGCCAGCAGGCCGACAGGGACTAATTCACCCCTCCACTTT,CASRPTGTNSPLHF
TRBJ2-6,.,TRBV9,.,TGTGCCAGCAGCGTAGCCGGAGGTTCTGGGGCCAACGTCCTGACTTTC,CASSVAGGSGANVLTF
TRBJ1-6,.,TRBV7-9,.,TGTGCCAGCGGCGAGGGAATTAATTCACCCCTCCACTTT,CASGEGINSPLHF
TRBJ1-4,.,TRBV7-9,.,TGTGCCAGCAGTCCTGCCCCAACTAATGAAAAACTGTTTTTT,CASSPAPTNEKLFF
TRBJ1-5,.,TRBV6-5,TRBD1,TGTGCCAGCAGGGCAGACAGGGTAGCAAATCAGCCCCAGCATTTT,CASRADRVANQPQHF
TRBJ1-1,.,TRBV24-1,.,TGTGCCACCCGTAAAGGGGCAGGCAACACTGAAGCTTTCTTT,CATRKGAGNTEAFF
TRBJ1-2,once,TRBV9,.,TGTGCCAGCAGCGTAGAACACAACTATGGCTACACCTTC,CASSVEHNYGYTF
TRBJ2-1,.,TRBV6-5,TRBD2,TGTGCCAGCAGTTACTCGCTAGCGGGGGACCCGGAGTTCTTC,CASSYSLAGDPEFF
TRBJ1-4,.,TRBV28,.,TGTGCCAGCAGCCTCCCAAGACAGTCACAAGGGTCAACTAATGAAAAACTGTTTTTT,CASSLPRQSQGSTNEKLFF
TRBJ1-2,.,TRBV15,TRBD1,TGTGCCACCAGCAGAGCAGGGACAGGGCTCGGCTACACCTTC,CATSRAGTGLGYTF
TRBJ2-7,.,TRBV25-1,TRBD1,TGTGCCAGGAGCGGACAGGGCCGTTACGAGCAGTACTTC,CARSGQGRYEQYF
TRBJ2-4,.,TRBV5-1,.,TGCGCCAGCAGCTCGCAGGGGAGCAAAAACATTCAGTACTTC,CASSSQGSKNIQYF
TRBJ1-1,.,TRBV5-8,.,TGTGCCAGCAGCCCGTCGTTCCGTTGGACTGAAGCTTTCTTT,CASSPSFRWTEAFF
TRBJ1-3,.,TRBV7-9,.,TGTGCCAGCAGCGACATAAACAGGGCTCGAGGAAACACCATATATTTT,CASSDINRARGNTIYF
TRBJ1-1,.,TRBV11-2,TRBD1,TGTGCCAGCAGCGACCGGACAGGGTTGAACACTGAAGCTTTCTTT,CASSDRTGLNTEAFF
TRBJ1-2,.,TRBV19,.,TGTGCCAGCCGGTGGGGGGGGGCCGAAGCTAACTATGGCTACACCTTC,CASRWGGAEANYGYTF
TRBJ1-2,.,TRBV21-1,.,TGTGCCAGTCCGCATGCCCGTTCAGGAAACTATGGCTACACCTTC,CASPHARSGNYGYTF
TRBJ1-1,.,TRBV3-1/TRBV3-2,.,TGTGCCAGCAGCCAAGTTCCAGGAGTTGTTAACACTGAAGCTTTCTTT,CASSQVPGVVNTEAFF
TRBJ1-1,.,TRBV5-1,TRBD1,TGCGCCAGCAGCTTGGGGGACAGTCGTGGCACTGAAGCTTTCTTT,CASSLGDSRGTEAFF
TRBJ2-7,.,TRBV3-1/TRBV3-2,TRBD2,TGTGCCAGCAGCCAAGACACTAGCGGGGTCTACGAGCAGTACTTC,CASSQDTSGVYEQYF
TRBJ1-3,.,TRBV6-6,TRBD1,TGTGCCAGCTCGGGACAGGGATTCTCTGGAAACACCATATATTTT,CASSGQGFSGNTIYF
TRBJ2-1,.,TRBV7-8,.,TGTGCCAGCAGCTTAAGGAGGGTAACTCACAATGAGCAGTTCTTC,CASSLRRVTHNEQFF
TRBJ1-5,.,TRBV3-1/TRBV3-2,.,TGTGCCAGCAGCCAAGGGACCGGTAATAGCAATCAGCCCCAGCATTTT,CASSQGTGNSNQPQHF
TRBJ2-5,.,TRBV5-1,TRBD1,TGCGCCAGCCGGGACAGGCCGTACCAAGAGACCCAGTACTTC,CASRDRPYQETQYF
TRBJ2-1,few,TRBV30,TRBD2,TGTGCCTGGAGTGAACTAGCGGGGGGTTATGATGAGCAGTTCTTC,CAWSELAGGYDEQFF
TRBJ1-4,once,TRBV30,.,TGTGCCTGGACCCCGCGGGGCCCTAATGAAAAACTGTTTTTT,CAWTPRGPNEKLFF
TRBJ2-7,.,TRBV27,.,TGTGCCAGCAGTTTGAGCTTCTCCTACGAGCAGTACTTC,CASSLSFSYEQYF
TRBJ2-1,.,TRBV4-2,.,TGTGCCAGCAGCCAAGATGAGTTCGGGGCGGCGCGTTATGAGCAGTTCTTC,CASSQDEFGAARYEQFF
TRBJ1-1,.,TRBV30,.,TGTGCCTGGAGTACGAGTCGGGCCACTGAAGCTTTCTTT,CAWSTSRATEAFF
TRBJ1-5,.,TRBV6-4,.,TGTGCCAGTTTATTCGGCAGCGCCCCCAATCAGCCCCAGCATTTT,CASLFGSAPNQPQHF
TRBJ1-6,.,TRBV4-2,.,TGTGCCAGCAGCCAAGACGGTCCAGGGAACTATTCACCCCTCCACTTT,CASSQDGPGNYSPLHF
TRBJ2-2,.,TRBV30,TRBD2,TGTGCCTGGAGACCCGACCGAAGACTAGCGGGGGGGCCGGGGACCGGGGAGCTGTTTTTT,CAWRPDRRLAGGPGTGELFF
TRBJ1-1,.,TRBV5-1,.,TGCGCCAGCAGCTCGCTAGGGGCAGGTGGGATGCCTGAAGCTTTCTTT,CASSSLGAGGMPEAFF
TRBJ2-7,.,TRBV13,TRBD1,TGTGCCAGCAGCCCGGGACAGCACTACGAGCAGTACTTC,CASSPGQHYEQYF
TRBJ2-1,once,TRBV6-6,.,TGTGCCAGCCTCATTCAGCTAGCGAGCGACAATGAGCAGTTCTTC,CASLIQLASDNEQFF
TRBJ1-5,.,TRBV14,TRBD1,TGTGCCAGCAGCCAAGCCCATACAGGGGTTCAGCCCCAGCATTTT,CASSQAHTGVQPQHF
TRBJ1-5,.,TRBV9,.,TGTGCCAGCAGCACCGGTTGGGGGTTTGAGAGCAATCAGCCCCAGCATTTT,CASSTGWGFESNQPQHF